What follows are 9 T cell receptor beta chains derived from one specimen sequenced in a study of technical replicates of blood from four donors. The data were produced by immunoSEQ multiplex PCR, yet TCRdb's version contains in-frame clones alone and is incomplete. The table lists more than 70,000 clones, about 93% of them singletons, with approximately 0.27% in the top ten. Sequencing was performed on T cells isolated from PBMCs. Receptors were obtained from a human donor in good health.

This chain uses TRBV11-3 with TRBJ2-2; D might be TRBD2 (6 bases). The germline V and J ends were trimmed by 1 base and 2 bases, with 17 bases remaining between them. Germline V gives CDR1 SGHNT, CDR2 YENEEA. CDR3 size: 18 residues. The CDR3 coding sequence is TGTGCCAGCAGCTTAGGGTCAGGGAGGCTTTTAAACACCGGGGAGCTGTTTTTT. It translates to CASSLGSGRLLNTGELFF.

The rearrangement joins TRBV18 to TRBJ2-7, with D perhaps TRBD1 (5 bases). Per the germline V gene, CDR1 is KGHSH and CDR2 is LQKENI. Trimming cost V 3 bases and J 1 base, with 13 bases left between them. This CDR3 region has 15 residues. This chain's CDR3 is CASSPLDRVSYEQYF. In DNA form, the CDR3 reads TGTGCCAGCTCACCGTTAGACAGAGTATCCTACGAGCAGTACTTC. The whole variable domain, filled in from reference TRBV18 and TRBJ2-7, reads NAGVMQNPRHLVRRRGQEARLRCSPMKGHSHVYWYRQLPEEGLKFMVYLQKENIIDESGMPKERFSAEFPKEGPSILRIQQVVRGDSAAYFCASSPLDRVSYEQYFGPGTRLTVT.

This chain uses TRBV19 with TRBJ1-2; TRBD1 matches 10 bases. Germline lookup yields CDR1 LNHDA and CDR2 SQIVND (reference sequence). The CDR3 totals 21 residues. Unmatched junction bases numbered 28, after V lost 6 bases and J lost 6 bases. The CDR3 sequence: CASRGHLFWDRGLTRGDGYTF. The CDR3 coding sequence is TGTGCCAGTAGGGGGCATCTTTTCTGGGACAGGGGACTTACGCGAGGCGATGGCTACACCTTC.

The chain combines TRBV5-1 with TRBJ1-1; 7 nucleotides match TRBD1. Trimming removed 3 bases from V and 5 bases from J; junction bases left unmatched: 13. There are 16 residues in the CDR3. CDR1 and CDR2 (germline): SGHRS, YFSETQ. This CDR3 is CASSWGSDRVGTEAFF. CDR3 nucleotide sequence: TGCGCCAGCAGCTGGGGGAGCGACAGGGTGGGTACTGAAGCTTTCTTT.

This chain joins TRBV5-5 and TRBJ2-7; maybe TRBD2 (6 bases). V lost 4 bases to trimming and J lost 3 bases, with 14 bases between them. Per germline, CDR1 SGHKS and CDR2 YYEKEE (reference sequence). The CDR3 is 14 amino acids. The CDR3 bases are TGTGCCAGCAGCCCCGCGGGATCCTACTACGAGCAGTACTTC. Its protein is CASSPAGSYYEQYF.

The chain combines TRBV7-8 with TRBJ1-3; 7 bases agree with TRBD1. V was clipped by 4 bases and J by 2 bases; unmatched bases: 2. There are 14 residues in the CDR3. The germline CDR1 and CDR2 sequences are SGHVS and FQNEAQ. CDR3 nucleotide sequence: TGTGCCAGCAGCTACAGGGGTACTGGAAACACCATATATTTT. Protein product: CASSYRGTGNTIYF.

This clone occurred a few times. The V gene is TRBV10-1, the J gene TRBJ2-5; D possibly corresponds to TRBD1 (6 bases). This CDR3 spans 14 amino acids. Trimming shortened V by 4 bases and J by 5 bases, and 14 bases separated the two germline ends. CDR1 and CDR2 from the germline V gene are WNHNN and SYGVQD (reference sequence). In DNA, the CDR3 is TGCGCCAGCAGTGCAGGGGCCCGCGGGGAGACCCAGTACTTC. It is translated as CASSAGARGETQYF.

The rearrangement links TRBV7-9 to TRBJ1-1; D is perhaps TRBD1 (6 bases). V was trimmed by 3 bases and J by 0 bases, leaving 11 bases between them. Per germline, CDR1 SEHNR and CDR2 FQNEAQ (reference sequence). This CDR3 contains 15 residues. The CDR3 sequence: CASSFFQGLNTEAFF. CDR3 sequence (DNA): TGTGCCAGCAGCTTCTTCCAGGGGTTGAACACTGAAGCTTTCTTT.

This CDR3 reads CASSYMTGGSSYEQYF. CDR3 bases: TGTGCCAGCAGCTATATGACAGGGGGCAGCTCCTACGAGCAGTACTTC. This rearrangement joins TRBV7-9 to TRBJ2-7, with 10 bases lining up with TRBD1. In germline, CDR1 is SEHNR, CDR2 FQNEAQ (reference sequence). This CDR3 is 16 amino acids long. V lost 4 bases to trimming and J lost 0 bases; unmatched junction nucleotides: 6.